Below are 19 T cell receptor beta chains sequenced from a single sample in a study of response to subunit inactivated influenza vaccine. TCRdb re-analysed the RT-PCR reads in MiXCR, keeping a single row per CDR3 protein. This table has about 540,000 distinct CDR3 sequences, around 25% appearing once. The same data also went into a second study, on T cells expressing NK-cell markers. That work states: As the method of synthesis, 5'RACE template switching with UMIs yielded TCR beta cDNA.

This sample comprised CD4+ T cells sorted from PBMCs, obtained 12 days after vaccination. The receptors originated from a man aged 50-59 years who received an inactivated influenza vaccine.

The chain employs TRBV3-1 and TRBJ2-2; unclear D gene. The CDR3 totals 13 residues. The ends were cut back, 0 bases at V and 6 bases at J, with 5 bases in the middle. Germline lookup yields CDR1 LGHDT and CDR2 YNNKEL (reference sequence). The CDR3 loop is CASSQDSAGELFF. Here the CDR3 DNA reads TGTGCCAGCAGCCAAGACTCGGCCGGGGAGCTGTTTTTT.

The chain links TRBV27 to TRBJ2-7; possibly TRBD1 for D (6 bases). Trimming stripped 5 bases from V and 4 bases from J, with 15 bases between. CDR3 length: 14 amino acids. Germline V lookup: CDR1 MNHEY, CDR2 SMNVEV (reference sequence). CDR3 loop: CASSGRGMIYEQYF. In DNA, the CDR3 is TGTGCCAGCAGTGGCAGGGGAATGATTTACGAGCAGTACTTC.

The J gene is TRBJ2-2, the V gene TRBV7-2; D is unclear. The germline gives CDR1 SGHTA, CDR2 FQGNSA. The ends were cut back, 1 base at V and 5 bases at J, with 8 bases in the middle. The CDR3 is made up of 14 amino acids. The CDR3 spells CASSLVSRTGELFF. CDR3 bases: TGTGCCAGCAGCTTAGTATCCAGAACCGGGGAGCTGTTTTTT.

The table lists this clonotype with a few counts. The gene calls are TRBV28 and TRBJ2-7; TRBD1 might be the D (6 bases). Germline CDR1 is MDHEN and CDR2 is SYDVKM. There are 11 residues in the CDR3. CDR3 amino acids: CVCRGQNEQYF. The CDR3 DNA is TGTGTGTGCAGGGGACAAAACGAGCAGTACTTC. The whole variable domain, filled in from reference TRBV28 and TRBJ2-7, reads DVKVTQSSRYLVKRTGEKVFLECVQDMDHENMFWYRQDPGLGLRLIYFSYDVKMKEKGDIPEGYSVSREKKERFSLILESASTNQTSMYLCVCRGQNEQYFGPGTRLTVT.

The CDR3 DNA reads TGCGCCAGCAGCTTGGAAGGGGGGCTGGACGAGCAGTACTTC. This codes for CASSLEGGLDEQYF. The chain uses TRBV5-1 and TRBJ2-7; D assignment may be TRBD1 or TRBD2 (6 bases each). The V end lost 0 bases, the J end lost 5 bases, and 12 bases lay between the germline ends. This CDR3 has 14 amino acids. Germline V gene lookup returns CDR1 SGHRS and CDR2 YFSETQ.

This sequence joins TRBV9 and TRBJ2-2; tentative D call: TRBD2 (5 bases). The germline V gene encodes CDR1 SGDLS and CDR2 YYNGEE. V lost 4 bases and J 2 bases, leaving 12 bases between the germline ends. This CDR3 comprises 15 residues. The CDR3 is CASSLSSRNTGELFF. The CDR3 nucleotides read TGTGCCAGCAGCCTTTCTAGCCGTAACACCGGGGAGCTGTTTTTT.

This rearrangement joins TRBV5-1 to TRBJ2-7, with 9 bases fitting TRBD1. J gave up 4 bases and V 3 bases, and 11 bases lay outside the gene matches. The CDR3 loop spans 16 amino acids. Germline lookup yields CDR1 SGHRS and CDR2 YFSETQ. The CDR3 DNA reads TGCGCCAGCAGCTCCCACCGGGACAGGGTGGATTACGAGCAGTACTTC. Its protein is CASSSHRDRVDYEQYF.

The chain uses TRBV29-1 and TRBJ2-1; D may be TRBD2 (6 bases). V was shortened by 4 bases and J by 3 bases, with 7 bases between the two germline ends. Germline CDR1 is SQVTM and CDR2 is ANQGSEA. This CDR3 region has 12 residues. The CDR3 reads CSVAGDYNEQFF. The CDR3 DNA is TGCAGCGTTGCGGGGGACTACAATGAGCAGTTCTTC.

Here the CDR3 DNA reads TGCAGTGCTAGCTACGGGACAGGGGCTCTAGGCTACACCTTC. Translating gives CSASYGTGALGYTF. V and J are TRBV20-1 and TRBJ1-2; TRBD1 agrees at 10 bases. The CDR3 extends over 14 amino acids. The V and J ends lost 3 bases and 8 bases, in that order; junction bases with no gene match: 9. Germline CDR1 is DFQATT and CDR2 is SNEGSKA (reference sequence).

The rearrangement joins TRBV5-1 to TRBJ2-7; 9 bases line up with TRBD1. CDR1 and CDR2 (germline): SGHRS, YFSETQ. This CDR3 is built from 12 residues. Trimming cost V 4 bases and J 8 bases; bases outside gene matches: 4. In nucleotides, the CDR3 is TGCGCCAGCAGCCCTGGACAGGGGCAGCAGTACTTC. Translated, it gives CASSPGQGQQYF. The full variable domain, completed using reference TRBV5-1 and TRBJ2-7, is KAGVTQTPRYLIKTRGQQVTLSCSPISGHRSVSWYQQTPGQGLQFLFEYFSETQRNKGNFPGRFSGRQFSNSRSEMNVSTLELGDSALYLCASSPGQGQQYFGPGTRLTVT.

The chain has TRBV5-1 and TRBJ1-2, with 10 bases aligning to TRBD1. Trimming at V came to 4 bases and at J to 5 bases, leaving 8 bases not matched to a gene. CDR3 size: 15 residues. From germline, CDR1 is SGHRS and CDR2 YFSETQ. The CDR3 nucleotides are TGCGCCAGCAGCGGCTCGGACAGGGGGGGATATGGCTACACCTTC. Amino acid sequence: CASSGSDRGGYGYTF. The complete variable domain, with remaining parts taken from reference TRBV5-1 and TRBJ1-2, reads KAGVTQTPRYLIKTRGQQVTLSCSPISGHRSVSWYQQTPGQGLQFLFEYFSETQRNKGNFPGRFSGRQFSNSRSEMNVSTLELGDSALYLCASSGSDRGGYGYTFGSGTRLTVV.

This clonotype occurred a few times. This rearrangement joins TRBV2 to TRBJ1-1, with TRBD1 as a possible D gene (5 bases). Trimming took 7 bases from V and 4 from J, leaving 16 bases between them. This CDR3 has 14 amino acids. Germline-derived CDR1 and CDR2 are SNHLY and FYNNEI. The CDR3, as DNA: TGTGCCAGCATAAGGGACGGCTTTCTCACTGAAGCTTTCTTT. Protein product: CASIRDGFLTEAFF.

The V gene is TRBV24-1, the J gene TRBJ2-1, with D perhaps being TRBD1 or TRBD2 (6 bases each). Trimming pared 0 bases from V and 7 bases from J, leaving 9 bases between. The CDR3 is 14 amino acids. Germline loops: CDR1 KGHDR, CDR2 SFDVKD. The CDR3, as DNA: TGTGCCACCAGTGATTTGCTAGGGGGGAATGAGCAGTTCTTC. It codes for CATSDLLGGNEQFF.

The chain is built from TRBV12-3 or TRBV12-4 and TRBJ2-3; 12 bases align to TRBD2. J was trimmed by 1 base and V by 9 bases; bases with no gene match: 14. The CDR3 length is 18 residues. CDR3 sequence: CASVPPSGRGRGTDTQYF. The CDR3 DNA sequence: TGTGCCAGTGTTCCGCCTAGCGGGAGGGGTAGGGGCACAGATACGCAGTATTTT.

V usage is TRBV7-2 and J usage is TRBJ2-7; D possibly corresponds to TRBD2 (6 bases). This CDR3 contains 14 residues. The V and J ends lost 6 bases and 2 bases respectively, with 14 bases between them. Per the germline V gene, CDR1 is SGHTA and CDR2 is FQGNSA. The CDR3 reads CASRADGGTYEQYF. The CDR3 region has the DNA TGTGCCAGCAGAGCCGATGGCGGGACCTACGAGCAGTACTTC. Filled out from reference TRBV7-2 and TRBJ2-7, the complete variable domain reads GAGVSQSPSNKVTEKGKDVELRCDPISGHTALYWYRQSLGQGLEFLIYFQGNSAPDKSGLPSDRFSAERTGGSVSTLTIQRTQQEDSAVYLCASRADGGTYEQYFGPGTRLTVT.

CDR3 residues: CSASNSMSQNTEAFF. CDR3 bases: TGCAGTGCTAGTAACTCAATGTCACAGAACACTGAAGCTTTCTTT. The V gene is TRBV20-1, the J gene TRBJ1-1; D call uncertain. V lost 3 bases to trimming and J lost 1 base, with 15 bases between them. Per germline, CDR1 DFQATT and CDR2 SNEGSKA (reference sequence). The CDR3 totals 15 residues.

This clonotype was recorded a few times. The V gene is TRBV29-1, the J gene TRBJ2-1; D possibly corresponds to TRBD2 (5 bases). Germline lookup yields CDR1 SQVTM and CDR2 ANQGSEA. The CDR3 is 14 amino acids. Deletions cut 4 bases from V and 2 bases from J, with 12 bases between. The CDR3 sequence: CSVAGGFTYNEQFF. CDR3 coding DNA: TGCAGCGTTGCCGGCGGGTTCACCTACAATGAGCAGTTCTTC.

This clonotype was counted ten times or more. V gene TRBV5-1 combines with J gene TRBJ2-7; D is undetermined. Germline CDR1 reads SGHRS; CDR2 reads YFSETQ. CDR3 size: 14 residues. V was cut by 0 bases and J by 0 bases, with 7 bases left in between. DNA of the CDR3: TGCGCCAGCAGCTTGGATACCTCCTCCTACGAGCAGTACTTC. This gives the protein CASSLDTSSYEQYF.

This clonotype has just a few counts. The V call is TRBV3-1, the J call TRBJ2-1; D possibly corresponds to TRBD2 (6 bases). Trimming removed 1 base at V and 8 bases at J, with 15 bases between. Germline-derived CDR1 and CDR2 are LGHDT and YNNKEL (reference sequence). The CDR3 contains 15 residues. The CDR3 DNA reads TGTGCCAGCAGCCAAGCGGCTAGCGCGATGTATGAGCAGTTCTTC. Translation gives CASSQAASAMYEQFF.